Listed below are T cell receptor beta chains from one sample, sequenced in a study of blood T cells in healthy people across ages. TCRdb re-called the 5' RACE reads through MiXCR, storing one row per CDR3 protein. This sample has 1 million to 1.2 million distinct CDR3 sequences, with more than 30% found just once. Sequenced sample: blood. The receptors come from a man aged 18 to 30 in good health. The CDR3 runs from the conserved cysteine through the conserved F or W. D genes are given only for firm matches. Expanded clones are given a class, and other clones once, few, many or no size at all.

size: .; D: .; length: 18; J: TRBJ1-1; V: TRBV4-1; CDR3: CASSQVPPRTVGRTEAFF; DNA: TGCGCCAGCAGCCAAGTCCCCCCGCGGACTGTCGGACGCACTGAAGCTTTCTTT
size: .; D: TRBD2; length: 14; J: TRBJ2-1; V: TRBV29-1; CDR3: CGVHPSGWVDEQFF; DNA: TGCGGCGTTCACCCTAGCGGGTGGGTCGATGAGCAGTTCTTC
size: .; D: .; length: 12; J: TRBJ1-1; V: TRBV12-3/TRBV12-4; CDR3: CASSLTERRAFF; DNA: TGTGCCAGCAGTTTAACGGAGAGAAGGGCTTTCTTT
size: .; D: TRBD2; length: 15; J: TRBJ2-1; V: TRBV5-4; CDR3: CASSLAGLANNEQFF; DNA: TGTGCCAGCAGCTTAGCGGGACTAGCGAACAATGAGCAGTTCTTC
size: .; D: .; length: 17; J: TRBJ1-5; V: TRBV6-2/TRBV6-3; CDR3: CASGRIGGRYSNQPQHF; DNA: TGTGCCAGCGGACGGATAGGCGGCAGATATAGCAATCAGCCCCAGCATTTT
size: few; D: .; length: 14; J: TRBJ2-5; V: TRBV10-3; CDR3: CAISESAARETQYF; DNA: TGTGCCATCAGTGAGTCGGCGGCACGGGAGACCCAGTACTTC
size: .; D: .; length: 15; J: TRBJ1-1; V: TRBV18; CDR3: CASSPTVGENTEAFF; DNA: TGTGCCAGCTCACCCACGGTAGGAGAGAACACTGAAGCTTTCTTT
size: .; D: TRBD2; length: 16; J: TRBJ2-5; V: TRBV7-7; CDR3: CASSASDGGGEETQYF; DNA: TGTGCTAGCAGCGCTAGCGATGGCGGGGGGGAAGAGACCCAGTACTTC
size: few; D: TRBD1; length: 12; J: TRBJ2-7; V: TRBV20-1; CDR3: CSPGQGLYEQYF; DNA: TGCAGTCCCGGACAGGGTCTCTACGAGCAGTACTTC
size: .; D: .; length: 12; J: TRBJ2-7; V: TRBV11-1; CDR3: CASSFHTHEQYF; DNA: TGTGCCAGCAGCTTCCACACGCACGAGCAGTACTTC